This TCR beta chain was found in a study of blood T cell repertoires in COVID-19. Study context: Both acute and convalescent COVID-19 samples were obtained from the United States, Italy and Spain. The analysed material was cDNA or gDNA that came from T cells, B-cell-depleted T cells, or PBMCs.

Trimming cost V 5 bases and J 5 bases; bases outside gene matches: 3. This CDR3 has 12 amino acids. Per germline, CDR1 LNHNV and CDR2 YYDKDF (reference sequence). Seattle patient enrollment occurred during active infection, with longitudinal follow-up thereafter. Original processing notes: How many nucleated cells were present was estimated from reference gene primer amplification. The protocol was immunoSEQ multiplex PCR, while the TCRdb copy is restricted to in-frame clones and leaves out a portion. The DNA gave D and trimming, while V, J and clone size come from that table. The sample carries approximately 150,000 clones, just over 90% recorded once.

Sequencing input: peripheral blood. The rearrangement uses TRBV15 and TRBJ2-7; 7 nucleotides line up with TRBD2. The TCR comes from a man younger than 35 with COVID-19, enrolled during active disease. The CDR3 DNA sequence: TGTGCCACCAGCCCCCGGGGGGACGAGCAGTACTTC. This encodes CATSPRGDEQYF.